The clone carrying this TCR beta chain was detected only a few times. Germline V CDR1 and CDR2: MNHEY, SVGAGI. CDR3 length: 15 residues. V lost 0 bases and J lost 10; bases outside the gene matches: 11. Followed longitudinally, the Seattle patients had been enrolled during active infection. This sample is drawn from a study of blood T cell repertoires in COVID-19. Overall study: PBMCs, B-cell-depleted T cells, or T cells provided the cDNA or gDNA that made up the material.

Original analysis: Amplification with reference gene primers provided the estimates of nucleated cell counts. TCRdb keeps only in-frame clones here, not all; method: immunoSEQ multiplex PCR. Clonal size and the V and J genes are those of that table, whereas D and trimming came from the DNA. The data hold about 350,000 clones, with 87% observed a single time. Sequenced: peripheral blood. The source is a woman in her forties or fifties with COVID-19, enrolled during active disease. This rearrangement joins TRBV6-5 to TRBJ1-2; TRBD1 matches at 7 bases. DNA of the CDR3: TGTGCCAGCAGTTACTCATACGAGACAGGGTTTGCCTACACCTTC. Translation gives CASSYSYETGFAYTF.